This record covers a single T cell receptor beta chain. The data were taken from a study of blood T cell repertoires in COVID-19. Study at large: T cells, B-cell-depleted T cells, or PBMCs provided the cDNA or gDNA that served as material.

CDR3 length: 12 amino acids. Germline assignment: CDR1 MDHEN and CDR2 SYDVKM. The V and J ends lost 5 bases and 5 bases, in that order; junction bases with no gene match: 0. In the original analysis: Scientists estimated how many nucleated cells there were by amplifying reference gene primers. Profiled with immunoSEQ multiplex PCR; TCRdb holds only in-frame clones, not every one. The V and J calls and clone size were taken over from that table, and D and trimming were inferred from the DNA. The table records 170,000 or so clones, 88% of them present only once. All enrollees were about 18 to 89 years old and from about two dozen US areas. Among Cohort 3 donors, those recovered had two negative PCRs, clearance, or symptom resolution.

The sequence came from a woman between 18 and 29 years old who had recovered from COVID-19. The specimen sequenced was PBMCs or T cells enriched from blood (not recorded which). V and J are TRBV28 and TRBJ2-1; 7 bases are a match to TRBD2. The CDR3 spells CASSSGDNEQFF. The CDR3 region has the DNA TGTGCCAGCAGTAGCGGGGACAATGAGCAGTTCTTC.